These 32 T cell receptor beta chains were sequenced from one sample in a study of blood T cell repertoires in COVID-19. The repertoire was sequenced with immunoSEQ multiplex PCR; TCRdb's copy has only in-frame clones and lacks some. The repertoire holds some 200,000 clones, around 85% seen once, with approximately 8% in the top ten. What was sequenced was peripheral blood. These receptors originate from a woman in her fifties or sixties with acute or convalescent COVID-19.

The J gene is TRBJ2-7, the V gene TRBV27; 7 nucleotides align to TRBD2. Trimming cost V 6 bases and J 3 bases; bases outside gene matches: 8. Germline lookup yields CDR1 MNHEY and CDR2 SMNVEV (reference sequence). The CDR3 is made up of 14 amino acids. The chain's CDR3 is CASRSSGNYYEQYF. The DNA for the CDR3 is TGTGCCAGCAGATCTAGCGGAAACTACTACGAGCAGTACTTC.

V usage is TRBV6-5 and J usage is TRBJ1-1; D remains ambiguous. V was shortened by 6 bases and J by 4 bases, with 18 bases between the two germline ends. This CDR3 has 15 residues. The germline CDR1 and CDR2 sequences are MNHEY and SVGAGI. CDR3: CASRPGPLRGTEAFF. CDR3 sequence (DNA): TGTGCCAGCAGGCCCGGGCCCCTACGGGGCACTGAAGCTTTCTTT.

The chain has TRBV10-3 and TRBJ1-1; maybe TRBD1 (6 bases). V lost 3 bases, J lost 0 bases, and 11 bases lay in between. Looked up from germline, CDR1 is ENHRY and CDR2 is SYGVKD. There are 15 residues in the CDR3. DNA for the CDR3: TGTGCCATCAGTGACAACAGGGCCATGAACACTGAAGCTTTCTTT. Translating gives CAISDNRAMNTEAFF.

This clone was observed a single time. The rearrangement joins TRBV5-6 to TRBJ1-2, with D perhaps TRBD1 (5 bases). In germline, CDR1 is SGHDT, CDR2 YYEEEE. Trimming took off 4 bases at V and 8 bases at J, with 12 bases between the two ends. The CDR3 length is 12 residues. The CDR3 region is CASSRDSGGYTF. The CDR3 DNA follows: TGTGCCAGCAGCCGCGACAGCGGGGGCTACACCTTC.

This clone was found a few times. J is TRBJ1-5 and V is TRBV28; the D is unclear. The V gene lost 3 bases and the J gene lost 0 bases, with 27 bases spanning the gap. Germline assignment: CDR1 MDHEN and CDR2 SYDVKM. There are 21 residues in the CDR3. CDR3 DNA sequence: TGTGCCAGCAGTTTCTTCTCTCTCCGGGATCCATCTCGATATAGCAATCAGCCCCAGCATTTT. Translation: CASSFFSLRDPSRYSNQPQHF.

This chain connects TRBV20-1 to TRBJ2-5; D is possibly TRBD1 (6 bases). Per the germline V gene, CDR1 is DFQATT and CDR2 is SNEGSKA (reference sequence). This CDR3 is built from 13 residues. V was shortened by 3 bases and J by 1 base, with 9 bases between the two germline ends. DNA of the CDR3: TGCAGTGCTAGTCGGGACACCCAAGAGACCCAGTACTTC. Protein product: CSASRDTQETQYF.

The chain recombines TRBV5-1 with TRBJ2-5, with unresolved D. CDR1 SGHRS and CDR2 YFSETQ come from the germline V gene. This CDR3 is built from 15 residues. V lost 2 bases and J lost 2, with 13 bases in between. CDR3 region: CASSFGPARQETQYF. CDR3 nucleotide sequence: TGCGCCAGCAGCTTTGGGCCAGCTCGGCAAGAGACCCAGTACTTC. Supplemented by reference TRBV5-1 and TRBJ2-5, the full variable domain reads KAGVTQTPRYLIKTRGQQVTLSCSPISGHRSVSWYQQTPGQGLQFLFEYFSETQRNKGNFPGRFSGRQFSNSRSEMNVSTLELGDSALYLCASSFGPARQETQYFGPGTRLLVL.

CDR3 nucleotide sequence: TGTGCCAGCACCTCCGGGCTAGCGGACAATGAGCAGTTCTTC. Its protein product is CASTSGLADNEQFF. This chain connects TRBV7-9 to TRBJ2-1, with TRBD2 identical over 7 bases. V shed 7 bases, J shed 5 bases, and the junction held 8 bases outside the gene matches. Germline assignment: CDR1 SEHNR and CDR2 FQNEAQ (reference sequence). This CDR3 contains 14 residues.

The chain carries TRBV4-1 and TRBJ1-2, with TRBD1 matching over 8 bases. The CDR3 is made up of 13 amino acids. Per germline, CDR1 MGHRA and CDR2 YSYEKL. Trimming removed 6 bases from V and 6 bases from J; junction bases left unmatched: 6. The CDR3 sequence is CASRPTGGDGYTF. The CDR3, as DNA: TGCGCCAGCAGACCTACAGGGGGTGATGGCTACACCTTC.

The chain is built from TRBV18 and TRBJ1-5, with D perhaps TRBD1 (5 bases). The V and J ends lost 2 bases and 6 bases respectively, with 11 bases between them. Germline CDR1 is KGHSH and CDR2 is LQKENI. This CDR3 is 14 amino acids long. The CDR3 DNA follows: TGTGCCAGCTCACCAGCAGGGAGGGCTCAGCCCCAGCATTTT. It codes for CASSPAGRAQPQHF.

The CDR3 loop is CASSRRGTTEAFF. CDR3 bases: TGTGCCAGCAGCCGGAGGGGAACCACTGAAGCTTTCTTT. The rearrangement joins TRBV3-1 (or the pseudogene TRBV3-2) to TRBJ1-1; weak D call: TRBD1 (5 bases). This CDR3 has 13 residues. Trimming removed 4 bases at V and 4 bases at J, with 10 bases between. Germline V gene sequence: CDR1 LGHDT, CDR2 YNNKEL (reference sequence).

The chain recombines TRBV10-3 with TRBJ1-4; weak D call: TRBD1 (6 bases). Looked up from germline, CDR1 is ENHRY and CDR2 is SYGVKD. The CDR3 spans 15 residues. Trimming cost V 6 bases and J 8 bases, with 19 bases left between them. As DNA, the CDR3 is TGTGCCATCAGCGCGAGTGGGCCAGGGGCGGAAAAACTGTTTTTT. Protein product: CAISASGPGAEKLFF.

This rearrangement joins TRBV12-3 or TRBV12-4 to TRBJ1-5, with a tentative D call TRBD1 (6 bases). This CDR3 is built from 13 residues. The ends were cut back, 7 bases at V and 8 bases at J, with 15 bases in the middle. CDR3 amino acids: CASTPDSIEPQHF. The CDR3 coding sequence is TGTGCCAGCACCCCGGACAGCATAGAGCCCCAGCATTTT.

The rearrangement links TRBV6-4 to TRBJ2-4, with 11 bases fitting TRBD2. The junction had 4 bases not matched to a gene; V was cut back by 7 bases and J by 5 bases. Germline V gives CDR1 MRHNA, CDR2 SNTAGT. CDR3 size: 14 residues. This CDR3 is CASNPGLAENIQYF. The CDR3 DNA reads as TGTGCCAGCAATCCGGGACTAGCGGAAAACATTCAGTACTTC.

The rearrangement uses TRBV28 and TRBJ1-2, with 7 positions matching TRBD1. The CDR3 has 14 residues. Germline lookup yields CDR1 MDHEN and CDR2 SYDVKM. The V segment lost 7 bases and the J segment 2 bases; nucleotides outside the gene matches: 7. CDR3 sequence (DNA): TGTGCCAGCACCGGGCCGGGACAGAACTATGGCTACACCTTC. It encodes CASTGPGQNYGYTF.

The genes are TRBV5-1 and TRBJ1-2, with D hard to call. CDR1 and CDR2 from the germline V gene are SGHRS and YFSETQ. CDR3 size: 16 residues. The ends were cut back, 6 bases at V and 0 bases at J, with 18 bases in the middle. CDR3 residues: CASTLGGGEANYGYTF. The CDR3 region has the DNA TGCGCCAGCACCCTGGGTGGAGGCGAAGCTAACTATGGCTACACCTTC.

This chain connects TRBV30 to TRBJ2-3; D is ambiguous. V dropped 2 bases and J dropped 2 bases, with 8 bases sitting between them. CDR1 GTSNPN and CDR2 SVGIG come from the germline V gene (reference sequence). CDR3 length: 13 amino acids. The CDR3 DNA reads TGTGCCTGGAGTTCGGAGTTCACAGATACGCAGTATTTT. Amino acids: CAWSSEFTDTQYF.

This chain links TRBV7-9 with TRBJ2-5, with 9 bases aligning to TRBD1. This CDR3 region has 14 residues. The germline V gene has CDR1 SEHNR and CDR2 FQNEAQ (reference sequence). Losses at the gene ends were 6 bases for V and 5 bases for J; bases not matched to a gene: 7. The CDR3: CASSYRQGVETQYF. CDR3 coding DNA: TGTGCCAGCAGTTACCGACAGGGGGTGGAGACCCAGTACTTC.

The genes are TRBV5-1 and TRBJ2-2; TRBD1 matches 10 bases. The germline V gene encodes CDR1 SGHRS and CDR2 YFSETQ. CDR3 length: 16 amino acids. V was pared by 3 bases and J by 6 bases, with 8 bases of the junction left unmatched. The CDR3, as DNA: TGCGCCAGCAGCTCACAGGGACAGGGGCGGGCCGGGGAGCTGTTTTTT. This encodes CASSSQGQGRAGELFF.

The genes are TRBV19 and TRBJ1-1; D perhaps matches TRBD1 (6 bases). The CDR3 is made up of 14 amino acids. Between the trimmed V and J ends, which lost 3 bases and 3 bases, there was a span of 11 bases. Germline lookup yields CDR1 LNHDA and CDR2 SQIVND (reference sequence). The chain's CDR3 is CASSIRGGYTEAFF. In DNA, the CDR3 is TGTGCCAGTAGTATTAGGGGGGGATACACTGAAGCTTTCTTT.

This clone has more than one count but fewer than ten. The V gene is TRBV3-1 (or the pseudogene TRBV3-2), the J gene TRBJ1-2; 12 bases fit TRBD1. V gave up 3 bases and J gave up 2 bases; unmatched junction bases: 7. The CDR3 spans 17 residues. Germline V gives CDR1 LGHDT, CDR2 YNNKEL (reference sequence). In nucleotides, the CDR3 is TGTGCCAGCAGCCAGGCCAGGGGGACAGGGGGCAACTATGGCTACACCTTC. It yields the protein CASSQARGTGGNYGYTF.

The chain has TRBV6-5 and TRBJ1-2, with 9 bases matching TRBD1. CDR1 and CDR2 (germline): MNHEY, SVGAGI. V gave up 10 bases and J gave up 6 bases; unmatched junction bases: 12. This CDR3 comprises 14 residues. The CDR3 protein is CATRPGQGFHGYTF. The CDR3 DNA sequence: TGTGCCACCAGACCGGGACAGGGCTTCCATGGCTACACCTTC.

The chain is built from TRBV9 and TRBJ1-2; unclear D gene. Trimming shortened V by 0 bases and J by 8 bases, and 14 bases separated the two germline ends. Germline CDR1 is SGDLS and CDR2 is YYNGEE. The CDR3 spans 14 residues. CDR3 protein: CASSVGWAGGGYTF. CDR3 nucleotide sequence: TGTGCCAGCAGCGTAGGATGGGCCGGAGGGGGCTACACCTTC.

V usage is TRBV9 and J usage is TRBJ2-2; D is ambiguous. V was trimmed by 4 bases and J by 6 bases, leaving 10 bases between them. In germline, CDR1 is SGDLS, CDR2 YYNGEE. CDR3 length equals 13 residues. CDR3: CASSPTGPGELFF. Written as DNA, the CDR3 is TGTGCCAGCAGCCCCACGGGTCCCGGGGAGCTGTTTTTT. The full variable domain, with the rest looked up from reference TRBV9 and TRBJ2-2, is DSGVTQTPKHLITATGQRVTLRCSPRSGDLSVYWYQQSLDQGLQFLIQYYNGEERAKGNILERFSAQQFPDLHSELNLSSLELGDSALYFCASSPTGPGELFFGEGSRLTVL.

The chain couples TRBV12-3 or TRBV12-4 to TRBJ2-5; the D gene is possibly TRBD2 (5 bases). The CDR3 runs 13 residues. V was pared by 5 bases and J by 9 bases, with 16 bases between. The CDR3 sequence: CASSPYLPGAQYF. DNA of the CDR3: TGTGCCAGCAGTCCCTATCTTCCCGGGGCCCAGTACTTC.

This clone was recorded only once. This chain joins TRBV7-2 and TRBJ2-7, with a weak D call TRBD2 (5 bases). V was pared by 3 bases and J by 6 bases, with 15 bases between. CDR1 SGHTA and CDR2 FQGNSA come from the germline V gene. The CDR3 is 14 residues long. The CDR3 sequence is CASSLSGEPLEQYF. The CDR3 region has the DNA TGTGCCAGCAGCTTGTCCGGGGAGCCCCTCGAGCAGTACTTC.

This clone was seen at least ten times. The J gene is TRBJ1-5, the V gene TRBV19, with unresolved D. The V gene's germline CDR1 is LNHDA and CDR2 SQIVND (reference sequence). V was cut by 3 bases and J by 9 bases, with 12 bases left in between. The CDR3 loop spans 13 amino acids. The CDR3: CASSITAASPQHF. In nucleotides, the CDR3 is TGTGCCAGTAGTATTACAGCGGCTTCGCCCCAGCATTTT.

In this sample, this clone turned up once. The rearrangement joins TRBV6-4 to TRBJ1-5; D uncertain. Per germline, CDR1 MRHNA and CDR2 SNTAGT. The CDR3 sequence is 14 residues long. Trimming removed 6 bases at V and 5 bases at J, with 14 bases between. In DNA, the CDR3 is TGTGCCAGCAGACGGGTTGGTTTTGATCAGCCCCAGCATTTT. It encodes CASRRVGFDQPQHF.

Here the CDR3 reads CSVGGTGLVTEAFF. The CDR3, as DNA: TGCAGCGTTGGGGGGACAGGGTTGGTCACTGAAGCTTTCTTT. The chain couples TRBV29-1 to TRBJ1-1, with 9 bases matching TRBD1. V was pared by 4 bases and J by 4 bases, with 7 bases of the junction left unmatched. Germline V gene sequence: CDR1 SQVTM, CDR2 ANQGSEA. The CDR3 extends over 14 amino acids.

CDR3 region: CAISEPLAVSSYNEQFF. Here the CDR3 DNA reads TGTGCCATCAGTGAGCCGTTAGCGGTAAGCTCCTACAATGAGCAGTTCTTC. The chain has TRBV10-3 and TRBJ2-1; D is perhaps TRBD2 (6 bases). CDR1 is ENHRY, CDR2 SYGVKD, per germline. V was pared by 2 bases and J by 0 bases, with 14 bases between. The length of the CDR3 is 17 residues.

The chain employs TRBV3-1 (or the pseudogene TRBV3-2) and TRBJ1-2, with D tentatively TRBD1 (5 bases). The V end was cut by 1 base, the J end by 4 bases, with 7 bases between. CDR1 and CDR2 (germline): LGHDT, YNNKEL (reference sequence). The CDR3 has 13 amino acids. CDR3 loop: CASSQARAYGYTF. The CDR3 nucleotides are TGTGCCAGCAGCCAAGCCAGGGCCTATGGCTACACCTTC.

This clone was counted once. The V gene is TRBV5-4, the J gene TRBJ1-2; possible D gene TRBD1, 6 bases. V was pared by 4 bases and J by 8 bases, with 18 bases between. Looked up from germline, CDR1 is SGHNT and CDR2 is YYREEE (reference sequence). The CDR3 extends over 14 amino acids. The CDR3: CASSLTGSLVGYTF. The CDR3 region has the DNA TGTGCCAGCAGCCTTACAGGGTCCTTAGTGGGCTACACCTTC.